The 3 T cell receptor beta chains presented below share a single source sample, sequenced in a study of vaccination and CD4 T cells after COVID-19. As to treatment: approximately 9-day PBMC culture with coronavirus spike peptide pools or control peptides (ViraFEST assay). Sequencing of the DNA from cultured CD4+ T cells was carried out with the Oncomine TCR Beta short-read assay. TCRdb redid the calling of the PCR reads with MiXCR, one entry per CDR3 protein. This repertoire shows 8,800 or so distinct CDR3 sequences, 55% to 70% found once; its top ten account for roughly a sixth. These receptors have no identified antigens. Source: cultured CD4+ T cells from blood, taken after SARS-CoV-2 vaccination. These receptors were taken from a human donor with COVID-19.

The table lists this clonotype with a few counts. This chain uses TRBV20-1 with TRBJ1-5; a possible D gene is TRBD1 (6 bases). CDR3 length: 14 amino acids. Germline loops: CDR1 DFQATT, CDR2 SNEGSKA (reference sequence). V gave up 3 bases and J gave up 2 bases, with 11 bases separating them. The chain's CDR3 is CSASLRGGNQPQHF. CDR3 bases: TGCAGTGCTAGTCTCAGGGGCGGCAATCAGCCCCAGCATTTT.

This clonotype occurred a few times. The rearrangement links TRBV6-1 to TRBJ1-2; D is perhaps TRBD1 (6 bases). V lost 9 bases to trimming and J lost 6 bases, with 20 bases between them. The V gene's germline CDR1 is MNHNS and CDR2 SASEGT. The CDR3 spans 14 residues. The CDR3 here is CASSGSGGRNGYTF. The CDR3, as DNA: TGTGCCAGTTCCGGATCCGGGGGGCGCAATGGCTACACCTTC.

The V gene is TRBV7-2, the J gene TRBJ1-6, with D unclear. CDR1 and CDR2 from the germline V gene are SGHTA and FQGNSA. The CDR3 consists of 14 residues. Trimming stripped 2 bases from V and 1 base from J, with 3 bases between. The CDR3 nucleotides read TGTGCCAGCAGCTTAAGGTCCTATAATTCACCCCTCCACTTT. This translates into CASSLRSYNSPLHF.